The 29 T cell receptor beta chains in this list originate from one sample, sequenced in a study of blood T cell repertoires in COVID-19. Profiled with immunoSEQ multiplex PCR; TCRdb holds only in-frame clones, not every one. Of about 260,000 clones listed, 88% are singletons. The sample was peripheral blood. These receptors were obtained from a woman aged 65 to 85 with COVID-19, enrolled during active disease.

The chain uses TRBV3-1 (or the pseudogene TRBV3-2) and TRBJ2-7, with 9 bases aligning to TRBD2. V dropped 0 bases and J dropped 6; count of bases not matched to a gene: 9. The V gene's germline CDR1 is LGHDT and CDR2 YNNKEL (reference sequence). This CDR3 is built from 16 residues. The CDR3 is CASSQDSLAGSVEQYF. The DNA for the CDR3 is TGTGCCAGCAGCCAAGATTCTCTAGCGGGATCGGTCGAGCAGTACTTC.

The rearrangement joins TRBV28 to TRBJ1-4; 7 nucleotides match TRBD1. With 7 bases clipped from V and 10 bases from J, the junction kept 15 bases outside the gene matches. In germline, CDR1 is MDHEN, CDR2 SYDVKM. This CDR3 contains 15 residues. Here the CDR3 reads CASNQQEGGIGKLFF. CDR3 DNA: TGTGCCAGCAATCAACAGGAAGGGGGCATAGGAAAACTGTTTTTT.

The chain links TRBV10-3 to TRBJ1-6; 7 bases fit TRBD1. Germline V gives CDR1 ENHRY, CDR2 SYGVKD. The CDR3 totals 17 residues. The V gene end was trimmed by 2 bases and the J gene end by 5 bases; junction bases not matched to a gene: 9. CDR3 coding DNA: TGTGCCATCAGTGAGACATTACACGGGACAGATAATTCACCCCTCCACTTT. This encodes CAISETLHGTDNSPLHF.

The chain couples TRBV6-1 to TRBJ2-5; D gene ambiguous. Trimming shortened V by 1 base and J by 5 bases, and 11 bases separated the two germline ends. CDR3 length: 14 residues. The germline gives CDR1 MNHNS, CDR2 SASEGT. The CDR3, as DNA: TGTGCCAGCAGTGAAGGCGGTTGGAAGGAGACCCAGTACTTC. Its protein is CASSEGGWKETQYF.

The rearrangement joins TRBV5-1 to TRBJ1-1, with a possible D match to TRBD1 (6 bases). V lost 5 bases, J lost 0 bases, and 11 bases lay in between. The CDR3 has 14 amino acids. Germline CDR1 SGHRS, CDR2 YFSETQ. The CDR3, as DNA: TGCGCCAGCAGTTCACAGGGCATGAACACTGAAGCTTTCTTT. Translating it yields CASSSQGMNTEAFF.

The count of this clone is one. This sequence joins TRBV6-2 or TRBV6-3 and TRBJ2-5; no clear D. The V gene's germline CDR1 is MNHEY and CDR2 SVGEGT. The CDR3 runs 11 residues. The V end lost 5 bases, the J end lost 3 bases, and 4 bases lay between the germline ends. CDR3 DNA sequence: TGTGCCAGCAGTCTAAAAGAGACCCAGTACTTC. Protein sequence: CASSLKETQYF.

The chain combines TRBV27 with TRBJ2-1; 9 nucleotides match TRBD2. CDR1 is MNHEY and CDR2 is SMNVEV in the germline V gene (reference sequence). The CDR3 is 16 residues long. Germline trimming cut 5 bases from V and 3 bases from J; bases unmatched to any gene: 8. The CDR3 spells CASSMASGNHYNEQFF. The CDR3 DNA follows: TGTGCCAGCAGTATGGCTAGCGGGAACCACTACAATGAGCAGTTCTTC.

The chain links TRBV3-1 (or the pseudogene TRBV3-2) to TRBJ2-3; D may be TRBD2 (5 bases). The CDR3 covers 16 residues. CDR1 LGHDT and CDR2 YNNKEL come from the germline V gene (reference sequence). The ends were cut back, 1 base at V and 3 bases at J, with 14 bases in the middle. The CDR3 loop reads CASSQGVVGMTDTQYF. CDR3 coding DNA: TGTGCCAGCAGCCAAGGGGTCGTCGGGATGACAGATACGCAGTATTTT.

The table lists this clone with a few counts. The CDR3 loop is CASSLNFYEQYF. The DNA for the CDR3 is TGTGCCAGCAGCTTGAACTTCTACGAGCAGTACTTC. The J gene is TRBJ2-7, the V gene TRBV11-3; D uncertain. This CDR3 spans 12 amino acids. CDR1 and CDR2 from the germline V gene are SGHNT and YENEEA. V gave up 3 bases and J gave up 3 bases, with 6 bases separating them.

The gene calls are TRBV10-3 and TRBJ2-7, with 12 nucleotides matching TRBD1. Per germline, CDR1 ENHRY and CDR2 SYGVKD. The CDR3 has 15 amino acids. V lost 6 bases to trimming and J lost 5 bases; unmatched junction nucleotides: 8. The CDR3 bases are TGTGCCATCAGCCCCGGGACAGGGGGCGGAAACGAGCAGTACTTC. Translated, it gives CAISPGTGGGNEQYF.

The chain joins TRBV28 to TRBJ2-7; 10 bases agree with TRBD1. The V and J ends lost 11 bases and 7 bases, in that order; junction bases with no gene match: 11. CDR3 length: 13 amino acids. Germline values: CDR1 MDHEN, CDR2 SYDVKM. The CDR3: CAGRRQGAREQYF. The CDR3 DNA sequence: TGTGCCGGGAGGAGACAGGGGGCTCGTGAGCAGTACTTC.

This chain links TRBV1 with TRBJ1-2. TRBV1 represents a pseudogene. This CDR3 region has 16 residues. The CDR3 DNA reads as TGCACCAGCAGCCAAGAAAGAGCAGGAGGTAACTATGGCTACACCTTC. This translates into CTSSQERAGGNYGYTF.

The rearrangement links TRBV11-3 to TRBJ2-1; TRBD2 agrees at 15 bases. V lost 3 bases to trimming and J lost 0 bases; unmatched junction nucleotides: 6. Germline V gene sequence: CDR1 SGHNT, CDR2 YENEEA. The CDR3 length is 19 residues. The DNA of the CDR3 is TGTGCCAGCAGCTTCCCCGGGACTAGCGGGAGGAGCTCCTACAATGAGCAGTTCTTC. Translated, it gives CASSFPGTSGRSSYNEQFF.

This sequence joins TRBV5-8 and TRBJ1-4, with 7 positions matching TRBD1. Germline V gives CDR1 SGHTS, CDR2 YDEGEE. The CDR3 spans 13 residues. V was pared by 4 bases and J by 8 bases, with 5 bases of the junction left unmatched. The CDR3: CASSTDRDEKLFF. CDR3 DNA sequence: TGTGCCAGCAGCACCGACAGGGACGAAAAACTGTTTTTT.

The chain combines TRBV11-2 with TRBJ2-2, with 9 bases that match TRBD2. The V and J ends lost 1 base and 6 bases, in that order; junction bases with no gene match: 6. This CDR3 has 16 amino acids. The germline CDR1 and CDR2 sequences are SGHAT and FQNNGV. CDR3 DNA: TGTGCCAGCAGCTTAGGCTCGGCGGGAGGGTCCGGGGAGCTGTTTTTT. Its protein is CASSLGSAGGSGELFF.

This clone was seen a single time. This chain links TRBV19 with TRBJ1-5, with TRBD1 as a possible D gene (6 bases). Germline CDR1 LNHDA, CDR2 SQIVND (reference sequence). The CDR3 is made up of 15 amino acids. V lost 7 bases, J lost 10 bases, and 23 bases lay in between. The CDR3 loop reads CASIPRVDSPSPQHF. CDR3 sequence (DNA): TGTGCCAGTATCCCCCGGGTGGACAGCCCCAGCCCCCAGCATTTT.

The chain is built from TRBV11-2 and TRBJ1-1; 8 positions agree with TRBD1. V dropped 5 bases and J dropped 3; count of bases not matched to a gene: 8. Germline CDR1 is SGHAT and CDR2 is FQNNGV. The CDR3 length is 15 residues. CDR3 in amino acids: CASSIAQGADTEAFF. CDR3 nucleotides: TGTGCCAGCAGCATCGCGCAGGGGGCGGACACTGAAGCTTTCTTT.

At least ten counts were recorded for this clone. The chain links TRBV6-1 to TRBJ1-1; maybe TRBD1 (5 bases). Deletions cut 3 bases from V and 4 bases from J, with 15 bases between. The CDR3 runs to 15 residues. The germline gives CDR1 MNHNS, CDR2 SASEGT. This CDR3 reads CASSDLGAGGTEAFF. For the CDR3, the DNA is TGTGCCAGCAGTGACCTTGGAGCCGGGGGCACTGAAGCTTTCTTT.

This clone was seen once. The J gene is TRBJ2-7, the V gene TRBV19; tentative D call: TRBD2 (6 bases). This CDR3 region has 15 residues. CDR1 is LNHDA, CDR2 SQIVND, per germline (reference sequence). V was shortened by 3 bases and J by 2 bases, with 14 bases between the two germline ends. The CDR3 reads CASSIGYGEAYEQYF. In DNA form, the CDR3 reads TGTGCCAGTAGTATCGGCTACGGGGAGGCCTACGAGCAGTACTTC.

The rearrangement joins TRBV28 to TRBJ2-3; possible D gene TRBD2, 6 bases. Trimming cost V 5 bases and J 2 bases, with 20 bases left between them. CDR1 MDHEN and CDR2 SYDVKM come from the germline V gene. The length of the CDR3 is 17 residues. For the CDR3, the DNA is TGTGCCAGCAGTCTAGTCCGGGACTCTTTAGACACAGATACGCAGTATTTT. Amino acids: CASSLVRDSLDTDTQYF.

The chain recombines TRBV10-3 with TRBJ1-4, with D hard to call. The V gene's germline CDR1 is ENHRY and CDR2 SYGVKD. This CDR3 is 12 amino acids long. V gave up 0 bases and J gave up 6 bases, with 2 bases separating them. The CDR3 reads CAISESDEKLFF. Written as DNA, the CDR3 is TGTGCCATCAGTGAGTCCGATGAAAAACTGTTTTTT.

This clone was detected only a few times. The chain carries TRBV3-1 (or the pseudogene TRBV3-2) and TRBJ2-1; D uncertain. This CDR3 comprises 15 residues. Trimming shortened V by 0 bases and J by 4 bases, and 10 bases separated the two germline ends. In germline, CDR1 is LGHDT, CDR2 YNNKEL (reference sequence). The CDR3 bases are TGTGCCAGCAGCCAAGATTTGGGCAATTACAATGAGCAGTTCTTC. Its protein product is CASSQDLGNYNEQFF.

The V call is TRBV19, the J call TRBJ2-7, with TRBD2 identical over 10 bases. There are 15 residues in the CDR3. The V segment lost 4 bases and the J segment 2 bases; nucleotides outside the gene matches: 5. The germline V gene has CDR1 LNHDA and CDR2 SQIVND (reference sequence). For the CDR3, the DNA is TGTGCCAGTAGTACCCCAGCGGGAGGGGCCTACGAGCAGTACTTC. Amino acid sequence: CASSTPAGGAYEQYF.

V is TRBV7-8 and J is TRBJ1-2, with D possibly TRBD1 on 5 matching bases. V lost 3 bases, J lost 5 bases, and 13 bases lay in between. The length of the CDR3 is 14 residues. Germline V CDR1 and CDR2: SGHVS, FQNEAQ. In DNA form, the CDR3 reads TGTGCCAGCAGCTTTGCGACAGCACTGTATGGCTACACCTTC. Translated, it gives CASSFATALYGYTF.

In the case of this clone: One junction end disagrees with the germline gene, perhaps due to a read error. The gene calls are TRBV7-7 and TRBJ2-4; 7 bases line up with TRBD1. CDR1 and CDR2 from the germline V gene are SSHAT and FNYEAQ (reference sequence). This CDR3 has 13 residues. In DNA, the CDR3 is TGTGCTAGCAGCTTAGAGCCGGGACAGCAACAGTACTTC. It yields the protein CASSLEPGQQQYF.

The chain employs TRBV28 and TRBJ1-4; no firm D call. This CDR3 contains 14 residues. CDR1 and CDR2 from the germline V gene are MDHEN and SYDVKM. The V end lost 3 bases, the J end lost 3 bases, and 8 bases lay between the germline ends. The CDR3 sequence is CASSLGFANEKLFF. CDR3 nucleotide sequence: TGTGCCAGCAGTTTGGGCTTTGCTAATGAAAAACTGTTTTTT.

The J gene is TRBJ2-1, the V gene TRBV20-1, with D unclear. V lost 2 bases, J lost 7 bases, and 3 bases lay in between. The CDR3 contains 10 residues. Germline CDR1 reads DFQATT; CDR2 reads SNEGSKA (reference sequence). The CDR3 DNA reads as TGCAGTGCTAGACTTAATGAGCAGTTCTTC. Its protein product is CSARLNEQFF.

This clone was found once. The CDR3 region is CASSTDIGLRSQHF. In nucleotides, the CDR3 is TGTGCCAGTAGTACCGACATCGGTCTTCGATCCCAGCATTTT. This chain links TRBV19 with TRBJ1-5; D uncertain. Germline assignment: CDR1 LNHDA and CDR2 SQIVND (reference sequence). Trimming cost V 4 bases and J 11 bases, with 18 bases left between them. The CDR3 totals 14 residues.

This chain links TRBV6-5 with TRBJ1-5, with no clear D. There are 13 residues in the CDR3. V shed 7 bases and J shed 7 bases, with 14 bases lying between them. Germline CDR1 is MNHEY and CDR2 is SVGAGI. In DNA, the CDR3 is TGTGCCAGCAACCTCGGGCCGGGGCAGCCCCAGCATTTT. Residues: CASNLGPGQPQHF.